The 15 T cell receptor beta chains in this list originate from one sample, sequenced in a study of chemoradiotherapy in HPV16-positive cancers. Here immunoSEQ multiplex PCR was the method, and the copy in TCRdb shows in-frame clones only, minus some. The data hold 15,000 or so clones, with about 72% observed a single time. This specimen was collected from a patient who underwent chemoradiotherapy. The source of these receptors is a human donor with HPV-associated anogenital cancer.

CDR3 in amino acids: CASRPTSGGVTDTQYF. The CDR3, as DNA: TGCGCCAGCCGGCCAACGAGCGGGGGGGTAACAGATACGCAGTATTTT. The J gene is TRBJ2-3, the V gene TRBV5-1, with TRBD2 identical over 10 bases. Per germline, CDR1 SGHRS and CDR2 YFSETQ. With V trimmed by 7 bases and J by 3 bases, 11 bases remained unmatched. This CDR3 is 16 amino acids long. The full variable domain, with the rest looked up from reference TRBV5-1 and TRBJ2-3, is KAGVTQTPRYLIKTRGQQVTLSCSPISGHRSVSWYQQTPGQGLQFLFEYFSETQRNKGNFPGRFSGRQFSNSRSEMNVSTLELGDSALYLCASRPTSGGVTDTQYFGPGTRLTVL.

The V and J genes are TRBV6-1 and TRBJ2-7, with TRBD1 matching over 10 bases. This CDR3 spans 14 amino acids. CDR1 is MNHNS, CDR2 SASEGT, per germline. CDR3 coding DNA: TGTGCGGGGAAAGGGACAGGGGCGATATACGAGCAGTACTTC. Its protein is CAGKGTGAIYEQYF.

The chain carries TRBV11-2 and TRBJ2-2; 9 bases match TRBD1. CDR1 and CDR2 from the germline V gene are SGHAT and FQNNGV. After removal of 5 bases from V and 0 bases from J, the junction contained 7 bases not matched to a gene. The CDR3 spans 17 residues. The CDR3 reads CASSLKTGGTNTGELFF. The CDR3 DNA reads TGTGCCAGCAGCCTGAAGACAGGGGGAACGAACACCGGGGAGCTGTTTTTT.

The chain has TRBV7-2 and TRBJ2-7; D not certain. The CDR3 spans 11 residues. V lost 6 bases and J lost 3, with 6 bases in between. Germline CDR1 is SGHTA and CDR2 is FQGNSA. DNA for the CDR3: TGTGCCAGCAGAAACTTCTACGAGCAGTACTTC. Translated, it gives CASRNFYEQYF.

The chain carries TRBV7-2 and TRBJ2-4, with 7 bases aligning to TRBD2. Germline trimming cut 1 base from V and 9 bases from J; bases unmatched to any gene: 3. This CDR3 has 13 residues. Germline CDR1 reads SGHTA; CDR2 reads FQGNSA. The DNA for the CDR3 is TGTGCCAGCAGCTTAGTAACGGGGGGCATTCAGTACTTC. As protein: CASSLVTGGIQYF.

The chain links TRBV30 to TRBJ1-1; D call uncertain. Trimming cost V 8 bases and J 5 bases, with 9 bases left between them. Germline V gene data show CDR1 as GTSNPN and CDR2 as SVGIG (reference sequence). The CDR3 is 10 residues long. The CDR3 DNA follows: TGTGCCGTGGGGAAGACTGAAGCTTTCTTT. Translated, it gives CAVGKTEAFF.

This clone was detected once. V usage is TRBV5-6 and J usage is TRBJ2-5; 10 nucleotides line up with TRBD1. Per germline, CDR1 SGHDT and CDR2 YYEEEE. The V gene end was trimmed by 4 bases and the J gene end by 5 bases; junction bases not matched to a gene: 17. The CDR3 consists of 18 residues. The CDR3: CASSQGVIRDRGRETQYF. In DNA form, the CDR3 reads TGTGCCAGCAGCCAGGGGGTAATCCGGGACAGGGGTCGGGAGACCCAGTACTTC. Using reference TRBV5-6 and TRBJ2-5 for the parts outside the CDR3, the full variable domain is DAGVTQSPTHLIKTRGQQVTLRCSPKSGHDTVSWYQQALGQGPQFIFQYYEEEERQRGNFPDRFSGHQFPNYSSELNVNALLLGDSALYLCASSQGVIRDRGRETQYFGPGTRLLVL.

This sequence joins TRBV7-2 and TRBJ2-5; possibly TRBD1 for D (6 bases). Germline V gene sequence: CDR1 SGHTA, CDR2 FQGNSA. With 5 bases removed from V and 7 bases from J, the gap between germline ends came to 17 bases. CDR3 size: 14 residues. The CDR3 protein is CASSRTRGRGTQYF. CDR3 coding DNA: TGTGCCAGCAGCCGGACCCGGGGCAGGGGGACCCAGTACTTC.

As DNA, the CDR3 is TGTGCCAGCAGCTTAGCGCAAGGGAACCAGGGCTATGGCTACACCTTC. Its translation is CASSLAQGNQGYGYTF. The chain is built from TRBV7-9 and TRBJ1-2, with D tentatively TRBD1 (5 bases). Trimming shortened V by 0 bases and J by 4 bases, and 15 bases separated the two germline ends. In germline, CDR1 is SEHNR, CDR2 FQNEAQ (reference sequence). The CDR3 has 16 residues.

The genes are TRBV2 and TRBJ1-1; D call uncertain. This CDR3 spans 14 amino acids. Between the trimmed V and J ends, which lost 6 bases and 0 bases, there was a span of 11 bases. CDR1 SNHLY and CDR2 FYNNEI come from the germline V gene. CDR3 nucleotides: TGTGCCAGCAGAGTGAGCGGATTGAACACTGAAGCTTTCTTT. It specifies CASRVSGLNTEAFF.

This chain joins TRBV7-9 and TRBJ2-2; D may be TRBD1 (5 bases). Trimming removed 4 bases at V and 4 bases at J, with 10 bases between. Germline V CDR1 and CDR2: SEHNR, FQNEAQ (reference sequence). The CDR3 has 14 residues. CDR3 nucleotides: TGTGCCAGCAGCTACGGAAGGGGCACCGGGGAGCTGTTTTTT. Its translation is CASSYGRGTGELFF.

This clone occurred once. CDR3 DNA sequence: TGTGCCACAGGGGACTATGGCTACACCTTC. Its protein is CATGDYGYTF. V usage is TRBV6-1 and J usage is TRBJ1-2; the D gene is possibly TRBD1 (6 bases). The ends were cut back, 10 bases at V and 3 bases at J, with 6 bases in the middle. The CDR3 sequence is 10 residues long. CDR1 is MNHNS, CDR2 SASEGT, per germline.

The chain combines TRBV9 with TRBJ1-2; no clear D. The V and J ends lost 1 base and 0 bases respectively, with 4 bases between them. The length of the CDR3 is 13 residues. Germline V gene data show CDR1 as SGDLS and CDR2 as YYNGEE. CDR3 protein: CASSVRANYGYTF. CDR3 bases: TGTGCCAGCAGCGTAAGAGCTAACTATGGCTACACCTTC.

The V gene is TRBV9, the J gene TRBJ2-3; TRBD2 aligns across 7 bases. The CDR3 is 14 amino acids. The V gene's germline CDR1 is SGDLS and CDR2 YYNGEE. Trimming took 1 base from V and 5 from J; bases not matched to a gene: 4. CDR3 DNA sequence: TGTGCCAGCAGCGTATTCGGGGAGGGAGATACGCAGTATTTT. It translates to CASSVFGEGDTQYF.

The chain links TRBV4-3 to TRBJ2-3; 12 nucleotides agree with TRBD2. Per germline, CDR1 LGHNA and CDR2 YSLEER. J was trimmed by 9 bases and V by 0 bases; bases with no gene match: 16. The CDR3 loop spans 19 amino acids. The CDR3 protein is CASSQDLASGGVVEDTQYF. The CDR3 region has the DNA TGCGCCAGCAGCCAAGATCTGGCTAGCGGGGGGGTCGTGGAAGACACGCAGTATTTT.